Below are 24 T cell receptor beta chains sequenced from a single sample in a study of T cells in Graves' hyperthyroidism and ophthalmopathy. TCR beta CDR3 regions were amplified from RNA transcripts. With the HTBI primer set, the TCR CDR3 went through a first round of RT-PCR. TCRdb used MiXCR to reprocess the multiplex PCR reads, holding one entry per CDR3 protein. Among under 450,000 distinct CDR3 sequences, roughly 14% were seen once, and the ten largest hold more than 20%. Sequencing used blood. These receptors came from a man younger than 40 with Graves' hyperthyroidism that later progressed to Graves' ophthalmopathy.

The chain carries TRBV9 and TRBJ2-3, with TRBD2 identical over 9 bases. J lost 5 bases, V lost 1 base, and 8 bases had no gene match. The V gene's germline CDR1 is SGDLS and CDR2 YYNGEE. The CDR3 runs 16 residues. The CDR3 nucleotides read TGTGCCAGCAGCGTAAGAGGCGGGGGGGCGGTAGATACGCAGTATTTT. It yields the protein CASSVRGGGAVDTQYF.

Ten or more counts support this clonotype. The J gene is TRBJ2-2, the V gene TRBV5-5; D unresolved. V gave up 1 base and J gave up 2 bases, with 6 bases separating them. CDR1 SGHKS and CDR2 YYEKEE come from the germline V gene (reference sequence). The CDR3 is 14 residues long. DNA for the CDR3: TGTGCCAGCAGCTTGCTACCAAACACCGGGGAGCTGTTTTTT. Protein: CASSLLPNTGELFF.

In its sample, this clonotype was seen a few times. The V call is TRBV6-2 or TRBV6-3, the J call TRBJ1-1; D gene unclear. The germline gives CDR1 MNHEY, CDR2 SVGEGT. With 0 bases removed from V and 3 bases from J, the gap between germline ends came to 8 bases. The length of the CDR3 is 14 residues. The CDR3 spells CASSYSWVYTEAFF. The CDR3 coding sequence is TGTGCCAGCAGTTACTCGTGGGTGTACACTGAAGCTTTCTTT.

Many counts were recorded for this clonotype. V gene TRBV6-1 combines with J gene TRBJ1-1; 7 bases are shared with TRBD1. Germline trimming cut 6 bases from V and 0 bases from J; bases unmatched to any gene: 4. Germline V gives CDR1 MNHNS, CDR2 SASEGT. The CDR3 consists of 14 residues. CDR3 residues: CASRDRILNTEAFF. The CDR3 nucleotides read TGTGCCAGCAGGGACAGGATTCTGAACACTGAAGCTTTCTTT.

This clonotype was found many times. CDR3 loop: CSARVEGWGQETQYF. In nucleotides, the CDR3 is TGCAGTGCTAGAGTTGAGGGTTGGGGGCAAGAGACCCAGTACTTC. The chain couples TRBV20-1 to TRBJ2-5, with D perhaps matching TRBD1 or TRBD2 (5 bases each). Trimming took off 1 base at V and 2 bases at J, with 14 bases between the two ends. CDR1 and CDR2 (germline): DFQATT, SNEGSKA (reference sequence). This CDR3 is 15 amino acids long.

This clonotype was detected many times. The CDR3 DNA reads TGCGCCAGCAGAGCACAGGGGGACTACACCGGGGAGCTGTTTTTT. Translation: CASRAQGDYTGELFF. The genes are TRBV5-1 and TRBJ2-2; 8 nucleotides align to TRBD1. The CDR3 loop spans 15 amino acids. Germline trimming cut 5 bases from V and 3 bases from J; bases unmatched to any gene: 6. Per germline, CDR1 SGHRS and CDR2 YFSETQ.

This clonotype has a handful of counts. The chain recombines TRBV13 with TRBJ1-6; 9 nucleotides agree with TRBD1. CDR1 PRHDT and CDR2 FYEKMQ come from the germline V gene (reference sequence). This CDR3 is built from 15 residues. Trimming removed 3 bases from V and 7 bases from J; junction bases left unmatched: 4. CDR3 coding DNA: TGTGCCAGCAGCTTTATGGACAGGGGAAATTCACCCCTCCACTTT. Translating it yields CASSFMDRGNSPLHF. Full variable domain (missing parts from reference TRBV13 and TRBJ1-6): AAGVIQSPRHLIKEKRETATLKCYPIPRHDTVYWYQQGPGQDPQFLISFYEKMQSDKGSIPDRFSAQQFSDYHSELNMSSLELGDSALYFCASSFMDRGNSPLHFGNGTRLTVT.

This clonotype was seen ten or more times. The chain recombines TRBV28 with TRBJ1-2; no clear D gene. The CDR3 is made up of 12 amino acids. Germline assignment: CDR1 MDHEN and CDR2 SYDVKM. Trimming left V 6 bases short and J 8 bases short, with 13 bases between. This CDR3 reads CASRAGSSGYTF. In nucleotides, the CDR3 is TGTGCCAGCAGAGCGGGGTCGAGCGGCTACACCTTC.

This clonotype turned up a few times. This chain joins TRBV7-2 and TRBJ2-5, with D perhaps TRBD2 (6 bases). Trimming took off 6 bases at V and 1 base at J, with 21 bases between the two ends. The CDR3 length is 17 residues. Looked up from germline, CDR1 is SGHTA and CDR2 is FQGNSA. CDR3 in amino acids: CASRPGKPLAFQETQYF. CDR3 coding DNA: TGTGCCAGCAGACCAGGGAAACCCCTAGCGTTCCAAGAGACCCAGTACTTC.

At least ten counts were recorded for this clonotype. The V and J genes are TRBV2 and TRBJ1-2, with a possible D match to TRBD1 (5 bases). The CDR3 totals 14 residues. CDR1 and CDR2 (germline): SNHLY, FYNNEI. Trimming cost V 8 bases and J 6 bases, with 19 bases left between them. The CDR3 sequence is CASRIQGPSDGYTF. The CDR3 coding sequence is TGTGCCAGCCGAATCCAGGGACCATCGGATGGCTACACCTTC.

This clonotype was found many times. The rearrangement uses TRBV5-1 and TRBJ2-1; D uncertain. V lost 1 base and J 0 bases, leaving 11 bases between the germline ends. CDR3 size: 16 residues. Per germline, CDR1 SGHRS and CDR2 YFSETQ. The CDR3 DNA sequence: TGCGCCAGCAGCTTGCAGCAACCCAGCTCCTACAATGAGCAGTTCTTC. Translated, it gives CASSLQQPSSYNEQFF.

Regarding this clonotype: A much larger clone is a single base away; this may be a read error. V usage is TRBV12-3 or TRBV12-4 and J usage is TRBJ2-3, with D possibly matching TRBD1 (6 bases). The CDR3 is 14 residues long. The CDR3 bases are TGTGCCAGCAGGCAGGGGATTTCGACAGGTACGCAGTATTTT. As protein: CASRQGISTGTQYF.

This sequence joins TRBV18 and TRBJ2-7; a weak D match, TRBD1 (5 bases). Trimming left V 2 bases short and J 3 bases short, with 14 bases between. The germline V gene encodes CDR1 KGHSH and CDR2 LQKENI. The CDR3 runs to 15 residues. The CDR3 DNA is TGTGCCAGCTCACCATTAGGGGTGCAGAACTACGAGCAGTACTTC. It translates to CASSPLGVQNYEQYF.

The chain recombines TRBV4-1 with TRBJ2-7; 7 bases line up with TRBD1. V lost 5 bases, J lost 2 bases, and 9 bases stayed unmatched. This CDR3 is built from 15 residues. The germline V gene encodes CDR1 MGHRA and CDR2 YSYEKL. The CDR3 coding sequence is TGCGCCAGCAGCGAAGGGGGCATTCAAGCCTACGAGCAGTACTTC. Its protein is CASSEGGIQAYEQYF.

This clonotype has more than one count but fewer than ten. The chain uses TRBV5-1 and TRBJ2-2, with TRBD1 matching over 7 bases. Germline V gene lookup returns CDR1 SGHRS and CDR2 YFSETQ. CDR3 size: 16 residues. J was trimmed by 0 bases and V by 3 bases; bases with no gene match: 5. The CDR3 DNA is TGCGCCAGCAGCTCTTCGGGGACAGCGAACACCGGGGAGCTGTTTTTT. Amino acids: CASSSSGTANTGELFF.

This clonotype was detected many times. The rearrangement uses TRBV5-5 and TRBJ2-5; 12 bases are shared with TRBD1. With V trimmed by 4 bases and J by 12 bases, 13 bases remained unmatched. Germline CDR1 reads SGHKS; CDR2 reads YYEKEE (reference sequence). CDR3 size: 15 residues. The CDR3: CASSQPGTGGLYEYF. DNA of the CDR3: TGTGCCAGCAGCCAACCCGGGACAGGGGGCCTCTATGAGTACTTC.

The sample holds a few counts of this clonotype. The CDR3 coding sequence is TGTGCCAGCACCTCGAGTCGACAGGGGCGATACGAGCAGTACTTC. Residues: CASTSSRQGRYEQYF. This sequence joins TRBV7-9 and TRBJ2-7; 8 bases are shared with TRBD1. This CDR3 spans 15 amino acids. J lost 4 bases, V lost 7 bases, and 12 bases had no gene match. In germline, CDR1 is SEHNR, CDR2 FQNEAQ (reference sequence).

The CDR3 here is CASRGTSTGYTF. As DNA, the CDR3 is TGTGCCAGCAGAGGGACGTCCACTGGCTACACCTTC. The chain couples TRBV27 to TRBJ1-2; weak D call: TRBD1 (5 bases). Germline loops: CDR1 MNHEY, CDR2 SMNVEV (reference sequence). This CDR3 region has 12 residues. V gave up 6 bases and J gave up 7 bases, with 12 bases separating them.

This clonotype was recorded at least ten times. The chain combines TRBV11-2 with TRBJ2-7, with 11 bases matching TRBD2. V dropped 5 bases and J dropped 3; count of bases not matched to a gene: 3. The CDR3 totals 14 residues. CDR1 is SGHAT, CDR2 FQNNGV, per germline. CDR3 bases: TGTGCCAGCAGCCCTAGCGGGGGGAACTACGAGCAGTACTTC. This sequence encodes CASSPSGGNYEQYF.

This clonotype was seen ten or more times. The chain uses TRBV28 and TRBJ1-5; 8 positions match TRBD1. V was clipped by 4 bases and J by 2 bases; unmatched bases: 7. Germline CDR1 MDHEN, CDR2 SYDVKM. This CDR3 region has 16 residues. CDR3 coding DNA: TGTGCCAGCAGTTCCCTTCCGGGACAGGGCAATCAGCCCCAGCATTTT. It codes for CASSSLPGQGNQPQHF.

This clonotype was observed a handful of times. V is TRBV4-1 and J is TRBJ1-1; D not certain. V was pared by 4 bases and J by 6 bases, with 18 bases between. The CDR3 extends over 15 amino acids. Germline loops: CDR1 MGHRA, CDR2 YSYEKL. CDR3 coding DNA: TGCGCCAGCAGCCCGCCGATGGGCTCAGGAGCTGAAGCTTTCTTT. Amino acid sequence: CASSPPMGSGAEAFF.

In this sample, this clonotype turned up many times. For the CDR3, the DNA is TGTGCCAGCAGTGACCTCCGAGGACAGAGTAATTCACCCCTCCACTTT. Amino acid sequence: CASSDLRGQSNSPLHF. The rearrangement links TRBV6-1 to TRBJ1-6, with D possibly matching TRBD1 (6 bases). The CDR3 sequence is 16 residues long. V was cut by 3 bases and J by 6 bases, with 15 bases left in between. Germline V gives CDR1 MNHNS, CDR2 SASEGT.

This clonotype was observed at least ten times. The chain uses TRBV12-3 or TRBV12-4 and TRBJ1-2; D gene uncertain. Trimming removed 1 base from V and 1 base from J, with 7 bases in between. This CDR3 is built from 14 residues. Written as DNA, the CDR3 is TGTGCCAGCAGTTTAGTTCCGAATAACTATGGCTACACCTTC. It encodes CASSLVPNNYGYTF.

This clonotype occurred a few times. This sequence joins TRBV20-1 and TRBJ1-2; D not certain. The CDR3 spans 12 residues. Germline lookup yields CDR1 DFQATT and CDR2 SNEGSKA (reference sequence). V was cut by 5 bases and J by 5 bases, with 12 bases left in between. The CDR3: CSAGVDPYGYTF. The CDR3 DNA is TGCAGTGCTGGGGTTGATCCTTATGGCTACACCTTC.